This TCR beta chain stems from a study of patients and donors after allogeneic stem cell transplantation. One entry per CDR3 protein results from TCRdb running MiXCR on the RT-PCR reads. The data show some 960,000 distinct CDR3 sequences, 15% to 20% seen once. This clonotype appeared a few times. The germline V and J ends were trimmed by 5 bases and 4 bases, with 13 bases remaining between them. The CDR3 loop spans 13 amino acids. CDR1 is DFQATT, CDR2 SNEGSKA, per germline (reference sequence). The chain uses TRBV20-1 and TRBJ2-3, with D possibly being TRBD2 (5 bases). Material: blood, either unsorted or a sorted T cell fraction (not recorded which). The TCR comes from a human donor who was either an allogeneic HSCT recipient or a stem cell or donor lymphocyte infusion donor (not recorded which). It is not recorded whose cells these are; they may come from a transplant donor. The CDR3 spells CSAGRGIPDTQYF. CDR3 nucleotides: TGCAGTGCTGGACGAGGGATCCCAGATACGCAGTATTTT.